This T cell receptor (beta chain) was documented in a study of blood T cells in healthy people across ages. Study background: Template switching captured about one barcoded beta molecule per two T cells. Whole-study results and caveats: Fewer expanded clones and more diversity marked long-lived versus aged donors.

The CDR3 length is 16 residues. CDR1 and CDR2 from the germline V gene are MNHNS and SASEGT. Losses at the gene ends were 7 bases for V and 6 bases for J; bases not matched to a gene: 11. This clonotype was seen only a few times. The antigen remains undetermined. Combining a sample-barcoded 5' primer with a J-beta primer mix, a second PCR ran for roughly 7 to 11 cycles. Unique molecular identifiers of 12 random nucleotides labeled each cDNA. TCRdb reanalysed the 5' RACE reads using MiXCR and keeps one entry per CDR3 protein. The repertoire holds fewer than 900,000 distinct CDR3 sequences, roughly 47% seen once, with 20% to 25% in the top ten.

The chain employs TRBV6-1 and TRBJ2-1, with 11 bases fitting TRBD2. Material: blood. This TCR was recovered from a woman aged 60-75 years in good health. Here the CDR3 DNA reads TGTGCCAGCACCGAAGGGAGACTAGCGGGGCTCAATGAGCAGTTCTTC. Translating gives CASTEGRLAGLNEQFF.